This T cell receptor beta chain is drawn from a study of neurological immune-mediated disorders. This clonotype has a count of ten or more. Its antigen is not known. Study-level findings and limits: The study found no CDR3 amino acid sequences shared by expanded clones across subjects, suggesting private repertoires in all groups.

cDNA synthesis was performed by 5'RACE with 10-nucleotide random UMIs. TCRdb independently ran MiXCR on the 5' RACE reads; one entry per CDR3 protein. The sample yields tens of thousands of distinct CDR3 sequences, around 12% seen once. Volunteers from a blood bank in Maryland, USA, made up the healthy controls. Libraries used 2 million unsorted PBMCs kept frozen in RNAlater. The CDR3 sequence is 11 residues long. Germline CDR1 SEHNR, CDR2 FQNEAQ (reference sequence). The V end lost 5 bases, the J end lost 12 bases, and 13 bases lay between the germline ends. This TCR derives from a man in his 60s in good health. This chain connects TRBV7-9 to TRBJ1-1; possibly TRBD1 for D (5 bases). The sample consisted of PBMCs. CDR3 amino acids: CASSPGGATFF. The CDR3 DNA reads TGTGCCAGCAGCCCGGGTGGGGCAACTTTCTTT.